The source of this T cell receptor beta chain is a study of blood T cell repertoires in COVID-19. Study in general: Italy, Spain and the United States were the sources of the convalescent and acute COVID-19 samples.

Per the original data handling: Estimation of nucleated cell counts was performed using reference gene primer amplification. Libraries were prepared by immunoSEQ multiplex PCR; TCRdb keeps only in-frame clonotypes and omits some of them. V and J calls and clone size come straight from that table; D and trimming were deduced from the DNA. The table lists some 140,000 clones, under 80% of them singletons, with about 12% in the top ten. The CDR3 consists of 17 residues. This TCR derives from a man of 80 years or more with acute or convalescent COVID-19. This chain joins TRBV12-1 and TRBJ2-1; whether TRBD2, the table's D call, matches the DNA was not checked. TRBV12-1 is an annotated pseudogene. Sequences were obtained from peripheral blood. The CDR3 DNA reads TGTGCCAGCAGCTTTCGGGCGGGGGTTCTCTTTGGCAATGAGCAGTTCTTC. Amino acid sequence: CASSFRAGVLFGNEQFF.